Following are 22 T cell receptor beta chains from one sample sequenced in a study of vaccination effects on CD4 cells after COVID-19. Sequencing was preceded by expansion of antigen-specific CD4+ T cells with viral peptide pools in the ViraFEST assay. Cells that had been cultured for roughly ten days were the source of isolated CD4+ T cells. Convalescent patients had PCR-confirmed SARS-CoV-2 infection between March and December 2020. Each person got two doses of an mRNA SARS-CoV-2 vaccine, BNT162b2 or mRNA-1273. Method: immunoSEQ multiplex PCR; TCRdb's copy keeps in-frame clones and lacks some. In the table there are fewer than 15,000 clones, over 60% of which are singletons. Their antigens remain unidentified. The material sequenced was CD4+ T cells from PBMCs cultured with HCoV-NL63 spike peptides, taken after COVID-19 vaccination. The receptor source for this set is a human donor who had a prior SARS-CoV-2 infection.

CDR3 DNA sequence: TGTGCCAGTGGGAAGACAGGGGCACGCGTCGGTCAGCCCCAGCATTTT. This translates into CASGKTGARVGQPQHF. V usage is TRBV19 and J usage is TRBJ1-5; 8 positions agree with TRBD1. The CDR3 contains 16 residues. Germline V CDR1 and CDR2: LNHDA, SQIVND (reference sequence). V shed 8 bases, J shed 6 bases, and the junction held 15 bases outside the gene matches. Variable domain in full (rest from reference TRBV19 and TRBJ1-5): DGGITQSPKYLFRKEGQNVTLSCEQNLNHDAMYWYRQDPGQGLRLIYYSQIVNDFQKGDIAEGYSVSREKKESFPLTVTSAQKNPTAFYLCASGKTGARVGQPQHFGDGTRLSIL.

The V and J genes are TRBV15 and TRBJ1-1, with a possible D match to TRBD1 (5 bases). CDR3 size: 13 residues. The V gene lost 4 bases and the J gene lost 3 bases, with 9 bases spanning the gap. Germline V gives CDR1 LNHNV, CDR2 YYDKDF (reference sequence). The CDR3 loop reads CATSNRRDTEAFF. Written as DNA, the CDR3 is TGTGCCACCAGCAACAGGAGGGACACTGAAGCTTTCTTT.

This chain joins TRBV4-1 and TRBJ2-7; 8 bases fit TRBD2. J was trimmed by 3 bases and V by 0 bases; bases with no gene match: 7. Per the germline V gene, CDR1 is MGHRA and CDR2 is YSYEKL. The CDR3 has 16 amino acids. The CDR3 region has the DNA TGCGCCAGCAGCCAAGACCTTAGAAGCGGGGGCTACGAGCAGTACTTC. As protein: CASSQDLRSGGYEQYF.

Of note for this clone: At one of its ends the junction is not consistent with the germline gene, which may arise from a read error. The genes are TRBV24-1 and TRBJ2-7, with D hard to call. From germline, CDR1 is KGHDR and CDR2 SFDVKD. The CDR3 is 8 residues long. This chain's CDR3 is CATSESSF. DNA for the CDR3: TGTGCCACCAGTGAGAGTAGCTTC.

The V gene is TRBV4-1, the J gene TRBJ2-2; no definite D call. Germline V gene sequence: CDR1 MGHRA, CDR2 YSYEKL. CDR3 length: 15 amino acids. The V gene lost 1 base and the J gene lost 7 bases, with 13 bases spanning the gap. CDR3 sequence (DNA): TGCGCCAGCAGCCAAGGGCCTTCTATGGGCGGGGAGCTGTTTTTT. Translation gives CASSQGPSMGGELFF.

The CDR3 DNA sequence: TGTGCCAGCAGCCATATTCCGGCGCGTTTAACCGGGGAGCTGTTTTTT. Its protein product is CASSHIPARLTGELFF. The rearrangement uses TRBV11-2 and TRBJ2-2, with D hard to call. This CDR3 spans 16 amino acids. Trimming took 5 bases from V and 5 from J, leaving 18 bases between them. Germline-derived CDR1 and CDR2 are SGHAT and FQNNGV.

The V and J genes are TRBV7-2 and TRBJ1-1; the D is unclear. V lost 0 bases and J 4 bases, leaving 12 bases between the germline ends. From germline, CDR1 is SGHTA and CDR2 FQGNSA. This CDR3 is 15 amino acids long. The CDR3 here is CASSLARDFGTEAFF. CDR3 nucleotides: TGTGCCAGCAGCTTAGCGCGGGATTTTGGCACTGAAGCTTTCTTT.

This chain links TRBV18 with TRBJ2-3; TRBD2 aligns across 12 bases. The germline V gene encodes CDR1 KGHSH and CDR2 LQKENI. V dropped 6 bases and J dropped 1; count of bases not matched to a gene: 2. This CDR3 has 15 residues. The CDR3 sequence: CASSWTSGGTDTQYF. CDR3 sequence (DNA): TGTGCCAGCTCGTGGACTAGCGGGGGCACAGATACGCAGTATTTT.

This sequence joins TRBV3-1 (or the pseudogene TRBV3-2) and TRBJ2-7; D is unresolved. Looked up from germline, CDR1 is LGHDT and CDR2 is YNNKEL (reference sequence). This CDR3 comprises 14 residues. The germline V and J ends were trimmed by 3 bases and 0 bases, with 9 bases remaining between them. The chain's CDR3 is CASSQYRNSYEQYF. As DNA, the CDR3 is TGTGCCAGCAGCCAGTACCGAAACTCCTACGAGCAGTACTTC.

The chain has TRBV7-2 and TRBJ1-2, with TRBD1 as a possible D gene (6 bases). Between the trimmed V and J ends, which lost 8 bases and 4 bases, there was a span of 11 bases. CDR3 size: 12 residues. Germline CDR1 SGHTA, CDR2 FQGNSA. The CDR3 sequence is CASGTGLYGYTF. Written as DNA, the CDR3 is TGTGCCAGCGGTACAGGGCTCTATGGCTACACCTTC.

The J gene is TRBJ2-7, the V gene TRBV11-2; D might be TRBD2 (5 bases). Germline-derived CDR1 and CDR2 are SGHAT and FQNNGV. There are 12 residues in the CDR3. The ends were cut back, 4 bases at V and 6 bases at J, with 10 bases in the middle. DNA of the CDR3: TGTGCCAGCAGCTCCTCGGGAAGCGAGCAGTACTTC. Its protein product is CASSSSGSEQYF.

CDR3 loop: CASSFSGEETQYF. In DNA, the CDR3 is TGCGCCAGCAGCTTCTCCGGGGAAGAGACCCAGTACTTC. The V gene is TRBV5-1, the J gene TRBJ2-5, with D possibly TRBD2 on 5 matching bases. CDR3 length: 13 residues. Germline V gives CDR1 SGHRS, CDR2 YFSETQ. The V and J ends lost 2 bases and 3 bases respectively, with 8 bases between them.

J is TRBJ2-5 and V is TRBV10-3; D call uncertain. The CDR3 covers 13 residues. Germline assignment: CDR1 ENHRY and CDR2 SYGVKD. V shed 9 bases and J shed 5 bases, with 16 bases lying between them. CDR3 DNA sequence: TGTGCCATAACCCCGAATAAAAGGGAGACCCAGTACTTC. Its protein product is CAITPNKRETQYF.

The gene calls are TRBV7-2 and TRBJ2-3, with D unclear. V lost 3 bases, J lost 2 bases, and 12 bases lay in between. Per the germline V gene, CDR1 is SGHTA and CDR2 is FQGNSA. The CDR3 is 15 residues long. CDR3 nucleotides: TGTGCCAGCAGCTTGGGCTACTTAGACACAGATACGCAGTATTTT. Amino acid sequence: CASSLGYLDTDTQYF.

The chain employs TRBV2 and TRBJ1-1; D remains ambiguous. Germline V CDR1 and CDR2: SNHLY, FYNNEI. Trimming pared 7 bases from V and 3 bases from J, leaving 12 bases between. This CDR3 has 13 residues. Here the CDR3 DNA reads TGTGCCAGCATCAGCAACGAGGACACTGAAGCTTTCTTT. It encodes CASISNEDTEAFF.

The chain joins TRBV5-4 to TRBJ1-2; D is unresolved. V lost 0 bases, J lost 3 bases, and 9 bases lay in between. CDR3 length: 14 residues. CDR1 SGHNT and CDR2 YYREEE come from the germline V gene (reference sequence). CDR3: CASSLGRLDYGYTF. CDR3 DNA sequence: TGTGCCAGCAGCTTGGGGCGGCTCGACTATGGCTACACCTTC.

This chain connects TRBV10-3 to TRBJ2-5; no definite D call. Germline V lookup: CDR1 ENHRY, CDR2 SYGVKD. With 0 bases removed from V and 1 base from J, the gap between germline ends came to 6 bases. This CDR3 contains 14 residues. The CDR3 DNA reads TGTGCCATCAGTGAGTCGGCTAGCCAAGAGACCCAGTACTTC. Translating gives CAISESASQETQYF.

This clone showed up just a few times. The chain links TRBV5-1 to TRBJ2-5; unclear D gene. Germline V gives CDR1 SGHRS, CDR2 YFSETQ. Trimming removed 0 bases from V and 3 bases from J, with 0 bases in between. This CDR3 is 11 amino acids long. The CDR3 bases are TGCGCCAGCAGCTTGGAAGAGACCCAGTACTTC. It specifies CASSLEETQYF. Looking up the rest from reference TRBV5-1 and TRBJ2-5 gives the full variable domain: KAGVTQTPRYLIKTRGQQVTLSCSPISGHRSVSWYQQTPGQGLQFLFEYFSETQRNKGNFPGRFSGRQFSNSRSEMNVSTLELGDSALYLCASSLEETQYFGPGTRLLVL.

This chain uses TRBV6-2 or TRBV6-3 with TRBJ2-7, with a possible D match to TRBD1 (5 bases). V gave up 0 bases and J gave up 3 bases, with 18 bases separating them. Looked up from germline, CDR1 is MNHEY and CDR2 is SVGEGT. The CDR3 loop spans 17 amino acids. The CDR3 DNA reads TGTGCCAGCAGTTACTCCGGCAGGGCCGGTTACAACTACGAGCAGTACTTC. The encoded protein is CASSYSGRAGYNYEQYF.

This clone was detected only a few times. The chain has TRBV9 and TRBJ1-2; 12 positions match TRBD1. Germline-derived CDR1 and CDR2 are SGDLS and YYNGEE. The CDR3 covers 16 residues. V trimming: 0 bases; J trimming: 6 bases; junction bases outside the gene matches: 6. The CDR3 DNA sequence: TGTGCCAGCAGCGTAGGCCCGGGACAGGGGGCGGATGGCTACACCTTC. It yields the protein CASSVGPGQGADGYTF.

This rearrangement joins TRBV7-8 to TRBJ2-1, with 9 nucleotides matching TRBD1. Germline trimming cut 5 bases from V and 10 bases from J; bases unmatched to any gene: 6. There are 13 residues in the CDR3. Per germline, CDR1 SGHVS and CDR2 FQNEAQ. The CDR3: CASSPRTGEEQFF. As DNA, the CDR3 is TGTGCCAGCAGCCCCCGGACAGGGGAAGAGCAGTTCTTC.

This clone was seen only once. V usage is TRBV24-1 and J usage is TRBJ2-1; 9 positions agree with TRBD1. CDR3 length: 16 residues. CDR1 is KGHDR and CDR2 is SFDVKD in the germline V gene. The ends lost 4 bases at V and 1 base at J; junction bases unmatched: 4. CDR3 sequence reads: CATSEPTGGSYNEQFF. The DNA for the CDR3 is TGTGCCACCAGTGAACCGACAGGGGGGTCCTACAATGAGCAGTTCTTC.